This TCR beta chain was sequenced during a study of CD8 T cells in Susac syndrome. Random hexamers served to reverse transcribe about 0.5 to 1 ug RNA. Using its own MiXCR run on the immunoSEQ multiplex PCR reads, TCRdb lists one record per CDR3 protein. This repertoire shows under 200,000 distinct CDR3 sequences, 90% to 95% found once; its top ten account for 0.16%. Germline V gives CDR1 LNHDA, CDR2 SQIVND (reference sequence). V shed 10 bases and J 8 bases; nucleotides not matched to a gene: 12. CDR3 length equals 14 residues. The sequence was obtained from a human donor with multiple sclerosis. Source material: CD8+ T cells from PBMCs. The chain employs TRBV19 and TRBJ2-1; TRBD2 matches at 9 bases. The CDR3 sequence: CATSLGGRAYEQFF. CDR3 DNA sequence: TGTGCCACCTCACTCGGCGGGAGGGCCTATGAGCAGTTCTTC.